This TCR beta chain was obtained from a study of cytomegalovirus exposure and HLA in healthy donors. Per the germline V gene, CDR1 is SQVTM and CDR2 is ANQGSEA. V dropped 6 bases and J dropped 0; count of bases not matched to a gene: 9. The CDR3 contains 15 residues. Overall study findings and caveats: Later analysis identified several of the most significant clusters that appeared linked to common viral pathogens. Some TCR beta chains (around 160 of them) were listed as cytomegalovirus-associated. A link between a missense DCLRE1C variant and TCR beta V- and J-gene trimming emerged from a later analysis.

About this clone: What it recognizes is unknown.

Amplification used 60 Vbeta primers and 13 Jbeta primers. TCRdb's copy holds only in-frame clones and misses some; the assay was immunoSEQ multiplex PCR. This table has 60,000 to 75,000 clones, approximately 92% appearing once. Sequenced material: PBMCs. This chain links TRBV29-1 with TRBJ2-3; 7 nucleotides match TRBD1. This receptor was identified in a woman in her twenties or thirties in good health and CMV-seropositive. CDR3 bases: TGCAGCGTCCAACGGGGACAGCGCAGCACAGATACGCAGTATTTT. Encoded protein: CSVQRGQRSTDTQYF.